This is a list of T cell receptor beta chains from one sample in a study of cytomegalovirus exposure and HLA in healthy donors. Sequenced by immunoSEQ multiplex PCR; TCRdb stores in-frame clones only, minus some. The table lists 200,000 to 250,000 clones, more than 75% of them singletons. The sequencing input was PBMCs. These TCRs come from a woman aged 40-49 years in good health and CMV-seropositive. Both conserved end residues are part of each CDR3. The D gene is left open where the match is weak. Expanded clones are given a class, and other clones once, few, many or no size at all.

CDR3	DNA	J	size	D	V
CASSLGTGRVGEQYF	TGTGCCAGCAGCTTAGGTACAGGGAGGGTTGGCGAGCAGTACTTC	TRBJ2-7	NA	NA	TRBV7-9
CASKEAFSGNTIYF	TGTGCCAGTAAGGAGGCCTTCTCTGGAAACACCATATATTTT	TRBJ1-3	NA	NA	TRBV19
CASSLDSFGGTDTQYF	TGTGCCAGCAGCCTGGACAGTTTTGGGGGCACAGATACGCAGTATTTT	TRBJ2-3	once	NA	TRBV7-9
CASSPYRNTEAFF	TGCGCCAGCAGCCCCTATAGGAACACTGAAGCTTTCTTT	TRBJ1-1	NA	NA	TRBV7-2
CASSLVSPGYGYTF	TGTGCCAGCAGCTTAGTATCCCCGGGCTATGGCTACACCTTC	TRBJ1-2	NA	NA	TRBV7-2
CASSLGQGAGAGANVLTF	TGTGCTAGCAGCTTAGGCCAGGGGGCTGGAGCTGGGGCCAACGTCCTGACTTTC	TRBJ2-6	NA	TRBD1	TRBV7-7
CASSLAFSGRATGGYTF	TGTGCCAGCAGCTTAGCATTTTCGGGCAGGGCCACAGGGGGCTACACCTTC	TRBJ1-2	NA	NA	TRBV7-2
CASSYLGSGLGELFF	TGTGCCAGCAGTTACTTAGGTAGCGGCCTCGGGGAGCTGTTTTTT	TRBJ2-2	NA	NA	TRBV6-5
CASSLKTGGGNEKLFF	TGCGCCAGCAGCCTGAAAACAGGGGGCGGAAATGAAAAACTGTTTTTT	TRBJ1-4	NA	TRBD1	TRBV5-1
CASSLWEQETQYF	TGTGCCAGCAGTTTATGGGAGCAAGAGACCCAGTACTTC	TRBJ2-5	NA	NA	TRBV27
CASSQGLAGHNEQFF	TGTGCCAGCAGCCAGGGACTAGCGGGGCACAATGAGCAGTTCTTC	TRBJ2-1	NA	TRBD2	TRBV4-2
CASSLGAGSYGDTIYF	TGTGCCAGCAGCTTAGGGGCGGGATCGTATGGCGACACCATATATTTT	TRBJ1-3	NA	NA	TRBV7-2
CASSQLTGADTQYF	TGCGCCAGCAGCCAACTCACAGGGGCAGATACGCAGTATTTT	TRBJ2-3	NA	TRBD1	TRBV4-1
CASVATSGTREQYF	TGTGCCAGCGTAGCTACTAGCGGGACCCGGGAGCAGTACTTC	TRBJ2-7	few	TRBD2	TRBV2
CASSPASGSANEQFF	TGTGCCAGCAGCCCGGCTAGCGGGAGTGCCAATGAGCAGTTCTTC	TRBJ2-1	NA	TRBD2	TRBV7-2
CASSLAEGSVDTQYF	TGTGCCAGCAGCCTAGCGGAGGGTTCCGTCGATACGCAGTATTTT	TRBJ2-3	NA	TRBD2	TRBV27
CASSQDQRRYGYTF	TGCGCCAGCAGCCAAGATCAAAGGAGGTATGGCTACACCTTC	TRBJ1-2	NA	NA	TRBV4-3
CASSLEMGTGWKQYF	TGTGCCAGCAGCTTAGAGATGGGGACAGGCTGGAAGCAGTACTTC	TRBJ2-7	NA	TRBD1	TRBV11-1
CASSLEGSGPSGKLFF	TGTGCCAGCAGCTTAGAAGGGTCAGGGCCCTCCGGAAAACTGTTTTTT	TRBJ1-4	NA	NA	TRBV11-2
CASSSGLAGVSYEQYF	TGTGCCAGCAGCTCGGGACTAGCGGGAGTTTCCTACGAGCAGTACTTC	TRBJ2-7	NA	TRBD2	TRBV7-2
CASSLAGRQGVDEQYF	TGTGCCAGCAGCTTAGCGGGAAGACAGGGGGTCGACGAGCAGTACTTC	TRBJ2-7	NA	TRBD1	TRBV7-8
CASSLGLAGGTDTQYF	TGTGCCAGCAGCTTGGGACTAGCGGGGGGGACAGATACGCAGTATTTT	TRBJ2-3	NA	TRBD2	TRBV7-2
CASSFMASNTGELFF	TGTGCCAGCAGCTTTATGGCATCGAACACCGGGGAGCTGTTTTTT	TRBJ2-2	once	NA	TRBV7-2
CASTQRPGEQYF	TGTGCCAGCACCCAAAGACCAGGCGAGCAGTACTTC	TRBJ2-7	NA	NA	TRBV28
CASSLARGSGLQYF	TGTGCCAGCAGCTTGGCCCGAGGTAGCGGTCTGCAGTACTTC	TRBJ2-7	few	NA	TRBV5-4
CASSRPIMGLGAETQYF	TGTGCCAGCAGTCGACCCATAATGGGACTAGGGGCTGAGACCCAGTACTTC	TRBJ2-5	NA	TRBD2	TRBV7-9
CASSVATGGANYGYTF	TGTGCCAGCAGCGTAGCGACAGGGGGAGCTAACTATGGCTACACCTTC	TRBJ1-2	once	TRBD1	TRBV9
CASSLSGVRSSYNEQFF	TGTGCCAGCAGCTTATCAGGGGTGCGGAGCTCCTACAATGAGCAGTTCTTC	TRBJ2-1	NA	NA	TRBV7-3
CASSLLLAGGPGNTGELFF	TGTGCCAGCAGTTTACTACTAGCGGGAGGGCCAGGGAACACCGGGGAGCTGTTTTTT	TRBJ2-2	NA	TRBD2	TRBV27
CASRPVSRNEQFF	TGTGCCAGCAGGCCCGTGAGCCGGAATGAGCAGTTCTTC	TRBJ2-1	NA	NA	TRBV7-9
CASSLRAGTEHGYTF	TGTGCCAGCAGCCTCAGGGCAGGGACAGAACATGGCTACACCTTC	TRBJ1-2	few	TRBD1	TRBV11-3
CASSESGYYGYTF	TGTGCCAGCAGTGAATCAGGGTACTATGGCTACACCTTC	TRBJ1-2	NA	NA	TRBV25-1
CASSYGAAREQFF	TGTGCCAGCAGTTACGGGGCAGCTCGTGAGCAGTTCTTC	TRBJ2-1	once	NA	TRBV6-5
CASSLAYLAGGRETQYF	TGTGCCAGCAGCTTAGCGTACCTAGCGGGAGGTAGAGAGACCCAGTACTTC	TRBJ2-5	NA	TRBD2	TRBV7-6
CASSPPGQNYGYTF	TGCGCCAGCAGCCCACCGGGACAGAACTATGGCTACACCTTC	TRBJ1-2	NA	TRBD1	TRBV5-1
CASSRPQGSYGYTF	TGTGCCAGTAGTAGACCACAGGGTTCCTATGGCTACACCTTC	TRBJ1-2	NA	NA	TRBV19
CASIRGTEAFF	TGTGCCAGCATCAGGGGCACTGAAGCTTTCTTT	TRBJ1-1	NA	NA	TRBV25-1
CASSLQGSSYNSPLHF	TGTGCCAGCAGCTTGCAGGGGAGCTCCTATAATTCACCCCTCCACTTT	TRBJ1-6	NA	NA	TRBV5-8
CASSSKTGFGQPQHF	TGTGCCAGCAGTTCCAAAACAGGGTTTGGCCAGCCCCAGCATTTT	TRBJ1-5	NA	NA	TRBV6-6
CASSPRWDSLETQYF	TGTGCCAGCAGTCCCCGATGGGACAGCCTAGAGACCCAGTACTTC	TRBJ2-5	once	TRBD1	TRBV27
CASSQGRNTEAFF	TGCGCCAGCAGCCAAGGCAGGAACACTGAAGCTTTCTTT	TRBJ1-1	NA	NA	TRBV4-3
CASNFPGGETQYF	TGTGCCAGCAACTTCCCCGGGGGGGAGACCCAGTACTTC	TRBJ2-5	NA	TRBD2	TRBV7-2
CASGETGVWDTEAFF	TGTGCCAGCGGGGAGACAGGGGTGTGGGACACTGAAGCTTTCTTT	TRBJ1-1	NA	TRBD1	TRBV5-4
CASSQLAGGSDTQYF	TGTGCCAGTAGTCAACTAGCGGGGGGTTCAGATACGCAGTATTTT	TRBJ2-3	NA	TRBD2	TRBV19
CASTIRVAYEQFF	TGTGCCAGCACCATTCGGGTAGCCTATGAGCAGTTCTTC	TRBJ2-1	NA	NA	TRBV2
CSARQGFSGANVLTF	TGCAGCGCTAGACAGGGGTTCTCTGGGGCCAACGTCCTGACTTTC	TRBJ2-6	NA	TRBD1	TRBV29-1
CSVALPGQINEKLFF	TGCAGCGTTGCCCTTCCGGGACAGATTAATGAAAAACTGTTTTTT	TRBJ1-4	NA	TRBD1	TRBV29-1
CAWSGALMNTEAFF	TGTGCCTGGAGTGGGGCACTCATGAACACTGAAGCTTTCTTT	TRBJ1-1	once	NA	TRBV30
CASSPRTDYGYTF	TGTGCCAGCAGCCCCCGGACAGATTATGGCTACACCTTC	TRBJ1-2	NA	NA	TRBV9
CASSSEQGRMNTEAFF	TGTGCCAGCAGCTCAGAACAGGGGCGAATGAACACTGAAGCTTTCTTT	TRBJ1-1	NA	TRBD1	TRBV7-6
CASSPANIPSQETQYF	TGTGCCAGCAGCCCCGCGAATATACCGAGCCAAGAGACCCAGTACTTC	TRBJ2-5	NA	NA	TRBV7-9